This TCR beta chain was profiled in a study of CXCR3-negative and CXCR3-positive naive CD8 T cells. Study conclusions and caveats: Both naive subsets, CXCR3-negative and CXCR3-positive, displayed similar TRBV-TRBJ usage, unlike memory cells. TRB CDR3s of CXCR3-positive naive cells were more hydrophobic than those of CXCR3-negative naive cells. Fresh PBMCs were used in most assays, and CXCR3 expression partially decreased after cryopreservation. Whereas both naive subsets had comparably high diversity, memory CD8+ cells had much lower diversity.

The libraries of TRB cDNA were constructed through 5' RACE using UMI labels. TCRdb reanalyzed the 5' RACE reads and collapses them to one entry per CDR3 protein, without DNA. Its table records roughly 80,000 distinct CDR3 sequences. The CD45RO-CCR7+CD27+CD95- phenotype denoted naive CD8+ T cells. To note about this clonotype: Its cognate antigen is unknown.

Per germline, CDR1 LNHDA and CDR2 SQIVND (reference sequence). This CDR3 region has 15 residues. The sequencing input was naive CXCR3+ CD8+ T cells from blood. Subset denoted: CD45RO-CCR7+CD27+CD95- naive CD8+ T cells expressing CXCR3 (TNR3+). This chain connects TRBV19 to TRBJ1-4; the TRBD1 assignment by TCRdb is unverifiable without DNA. This receptor was taken from a human donor in good health. Some clones in this sample may be carry-over from other donors' samples. Here the CDR3 reads CASSISDRSNEKLFF.